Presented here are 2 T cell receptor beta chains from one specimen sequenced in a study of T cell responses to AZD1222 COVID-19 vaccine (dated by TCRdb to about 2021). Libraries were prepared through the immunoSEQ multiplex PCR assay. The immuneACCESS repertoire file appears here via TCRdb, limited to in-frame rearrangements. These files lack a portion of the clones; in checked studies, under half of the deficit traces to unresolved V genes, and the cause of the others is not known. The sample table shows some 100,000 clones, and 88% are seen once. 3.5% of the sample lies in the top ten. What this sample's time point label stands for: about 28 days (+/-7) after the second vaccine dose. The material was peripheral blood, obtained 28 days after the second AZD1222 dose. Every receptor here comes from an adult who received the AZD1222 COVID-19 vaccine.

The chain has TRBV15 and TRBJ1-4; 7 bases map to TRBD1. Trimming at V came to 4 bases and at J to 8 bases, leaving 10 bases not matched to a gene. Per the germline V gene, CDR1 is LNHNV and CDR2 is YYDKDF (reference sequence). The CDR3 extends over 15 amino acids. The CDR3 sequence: CATSTRTGLGEKLFF. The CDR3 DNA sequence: TGTGCCACCAGCACAAGGACAGGTCTAGGGGAAAAACTGTTTTTT.

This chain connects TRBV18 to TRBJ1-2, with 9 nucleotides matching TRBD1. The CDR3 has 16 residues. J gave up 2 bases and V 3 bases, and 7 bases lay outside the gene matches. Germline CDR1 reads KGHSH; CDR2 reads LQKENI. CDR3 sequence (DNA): TGTGCCAGCTCACCCTTCGGGACAGGGAAGAACTATGGCTACACCTTC. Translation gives CASSPFGTGKNYGYTF.